The 10 T cell receptor beta chains below were found in one sample sequenced in a study of T cells in Graves' hyperthyroidism and ophthalmopathy. Authors of the study amplified TCR beta CDR3 regions from RNA transcripts. Using the HTBI primer set, a first-round RT-PCR was run on the TCR CDR3. TCRdb re-called the multiplex PCR reads through MiXCR, storing one row per CDR3 protein. The sample records hundreds of thousands of distinct CDR3 sequences, about a sixth being singletons. The sample taken for sequencing was blood. These receptors were taken from a woman between 18 and 30 years old with Graves' hyperthyroidism.

Details on this clonotype: A much larger clonotype is one base distant, so this may be a read error. This rearrangement joins TRBV3-1 to TRBJ2-1; 10 bases are a match to TRBD1. Germline assignment: CDR1 LGHDT and CDR2 YNNKEL (reference sequence). J lost 2 bases, V lost 5 bases, and 3 bases had no gene match. The CDR3 is 15 amino acids. CDR3 amino acids: CASSSGTGAYNEQFF. CDR3 nucleotide sequence: TGTGCCAGCAGCTCCGGGACAGGGGCCTACAATGAGCAGTTCTTC.

This clonotype was counted at least ten times. The V gene is TRBV20-1, the J gene TRBJ1-5; D ambiguous. The CDR3 runs to 13 residues. Germline CDR1 DFQATT, CDR2 SNEGSKA (reference sequence). V gave up 1 base and J gave up 3 bases, with 7 bases separating them. CDR3 amino acids: CSARVADNQPQHF. In nucleotides, the CDR3 is TGCAGTGCTAGAGTCGCCGACAATCAGCCCCAGCATTTT.

This clonotype was seen at least ten times. The V and J genes are TRBV6-1 and TRBJ2-7; 15 positions agree with TRBD2. CDR1 and CDR2 from the germline V gene are MNHNS and SASEGT. This CDR3 is 18 amino acids long. The V segment lost 1 base and the J segment 0 bases; nucleotides outside the gene matches: 4. CDR3 sequence: CASSEVGTSGRSSYEQYF. The CDR3 DNA sequence: TGTGCCAGCAGTGAAGTTGGGACTAGCGGGAGGAGCTCCTACGAGCAGTACTTC.

To note about this clonotype: The CDR3 carries no conserved terminal phenylalanine or tryptophan, so it likely arises from a read error. The rearrangement joins TRBV19 to TRBJ1-6, with D uncertain. CDR1 LNHDA and CDR2 SQIVND come from the germline V gene (reference sequence). The V gene lost 7 bases and the J gene lost 5 bases, with 15 bases spanning the gap. The length of the CDR3 is 15 residues. CDR3 protein: CASTTTLSDNSPLHL. For the CDR3, the DNA is TGTGCCAGTACCACGACACTTAGCGATAATTCACCCCTCCACCTT.

This rearrangement joins TRBV6-1 to TRBJ2-6, with D possibly TRBD1 on 7 matching bases. This CDR3 region has 19 residues. Trimming pared 5 bases from V and 3 bases from J, leaving 23 bases between. Germline assignment: CDR1 MNHNS and CDR2 SASEGT. CDR3 in amino acids: CASSSPRGTAGVGANVLTF. The CDR3 DNA follows: TGTGCCAGCAGTTCACCCCGGGGGACAGCCGGGGTTGGGGCCAACGTCCTGACTTTC.

Only a few counts were recorded for this clonotype. This chain uses TRBV19 with TRBJ1-1; 11 nucleotides match TRBD1. V lost 3 bases and J lost 3; bases outside the gene matches: 0. Per germline, CDR1 LNHDA and CDR2 SQIVND (reference sequence). There are 14 residues in the CDR3. The CDR3 here is CASSMDRGHTEAFF. CDR3 DNA sequence: TGTGCCAGTAGTATGGACAGGGGGCACACTGAAGCTTTCTTT.

This clonotype occurred a few times. The V gene is TRBV19, the J gene TRBJ1-1; D remains unclear. V lost 2 bases and J lost 1, with 5 bases in between. Per germline, CDR1 LNHDA and CDR2 SQIVND (reference sequence). The CDR3 is 13 amino acids. This CDR3 reads CASSIWGNTEAFF. DNA for the CDR3: TGTGCCAGTAGTATATGGGGGAACACTGAAGCTTTCTTT.

A few counts support this clonotype. The chain employs TRBV6-2 or TRBV6-3 and TRBJ2-7, with D perhaps matching TRBD1 (5 bases). The CDR3 spans 14 residues. Trimming removed 10 bases at V and 6 bases at J, with 22 bases between. The germline gives CDR1 MNHEY, CDR2 SVGEGT. The CDR3 is CAKFGAWTLGEQYF. The DNA for the CDR3 is TGTGCCAAATTTGGGGCTTGGACCTTAGGCGAGCAGTACTTC.

The chain links TRBV9 to TRBJ1-3, with no clear D. The CDR3 sequence is 15 residues long. V was cut by 4 bases and J by 0 bases, with 11 bases left in between. CDR1 and CDR2 (germline): SGDLS, YYNGEE. This CDR3 is CASSLDVYSGNTIYF. The CDR3 DNA sequence: TGTGCCAGCAGCTTGGACGTATACTCTGGAAACACCATATATTTT.

The gene calls are TRBV30 and TRBJ1-3; a weak D match, TRBD1 (6 bases). The CDR3 has 16 amino acids. V dropped 1 base and J dropped 0 bases, with 13 bases sitting between them. The V gene's germline CDR1 is GTSNPN and CDR2 SVGIG (reference sequence). The CDR3 DNA is TGTGCCTGGAGTGACGAGGACAGAGGCTCTGGAAACACCATATATTTT. It specifies CAWSDEDRGSGNTIYF.